The rows below give T cell receptor beta chains drawn from one sample of a study of T cell repertoires in cytomegalovirus infection. TCRdb re-derived calls from the reads in MiXCR, one entry per CDR3 protein. The data contain about 160,000 distinct CDR3 sequences, under 20% of them singletons. The specimen was CD8+ T cells from PBMCs. The receptors shown here come from a human donor in good health (CMV status not recorded). Some clones in this sample may be carry-over from other donors' samples. Both conserved end residues are part of each CDR3. The order of the fields is J gene, D gene, clone size, V gene, CDR3 DNA, CDR3 protein. The D gene is left open where the match is weak. The size field is filled for only some rows; it gives once, few, many or a size class.

>TRBJ2-1|TRBD2|NA|TRBV28
TGTGCCAGCAGTTCCCGGGAGGTAGGGGCGGACAATGAGCAGTTCTTC
CASSSREVGADNEQFF
>TRBJ2-7|NA|few|TRBV6-1
TGTGCCAGCAGTTCAGGTCCGAGCTCCTACGAGCAGTACTTC
CASSSGPSSYEQYF
>TRBJ2-7|TRBD2|NA|TRBV28
TGTGCCAGCACCGAGCGGGGGGAGCAGTACTTC
CASTERGEQYF
>TRBJ2-1|TRBD2|few|TRBV5-1
TGCGCCACAAATGAAGAGGGACTAGCGGGAGATGAGCAGTTCTTC
CATNEEGLAGDEQFF
>TRBJ2-7|NA|NA|TRBV4-3
TGCGCCAGTAGCGCCTGGGGGCTGGCTGGCCACGAGCAGTACTTC
CASSAWGLAGHEQYF
>TRBJ2-3|NA|few|TRBV7-6
TGTGCCAGCAGCTCGTCCAGGGGTTGGGATACGCAGTATTTT
CASSSSRGWDTQYF
>TRBJ2-4|NA|NA|TRBV7-9
TGTGCCAGCAGCTTAGACCGGGGGTTAGCCAAAAACATTCAGTACTTC
CASSLDRGLAKNIQYF
>TRBJ2-5|NA|NA|TRBV7-2
TGTGCCAGCAGCCGAAGGACTGAACGGGGAGAGACCCAGTACTTC
CASSRRTERGETQYF
>TRBJ1-2|NA|NA|TRBV28
TGTGCCAGCAGTTTGTTTGCGGGGGGAGGCTACACCTTC
CASSLFAGGGYTF
>TRBJ2-5|NA|few|TRBV6-2/TRBV6-3
TGTGCCAGCAGTTACGATGTGAGTTACGGGAGTCTCGGGACCCAGTACTTC
CASSYDVSYGSLGTQYF
>TRBJ2-7|NA|few|TRBV27
TGTGCCAGCAGTGTCCGGGGTTTCCACGAGCAGTACTTC
CASSVRGFHEQYF
>TRBJ1-1|NA|NA|TRBV9
TGTGCCAGCAGCGTAGGAGCGAACACTGAAGCTTTCTTT
CASSVGANTEAFF
>TRBJ2-7|NA|few|TRBV11-2
TGTGCCAGCAGTATGGGGTCCGGGACAATCTACGAGCAGTACTTC
CASSMGSGTIYEQYF
>TRBJ2-1|TRBD1|NA|TRBV7-6
TGTGCCAGCAGCTCCCCTCAGGGGGCCTACAATGAGCAGTTCTTC
CASSSPQGAYNEQFF
>TRBJ2-7|NA|many|TRBV7-2
TGTGAACACCGTGGGGGTTGGTACTTC
CEHRGGWYF
>TRBJ2-2|NA|NA|TRBV6-4
TGTGCCAGCAGTGAATGGGGGTCCCTACTGAACACCGGGGAGCTGTTTTTT
CASSEWGSLLNTGELFF
>TRBJ2-1|TRBD2|few|TRBV14
TGTGCCAGCAGGTCGACTAGCGGGGGTACCCCCTACAATGAGCAGTTCTTC
CASRSTSGGTPYNEQFF
>TRBJ1-4|NA|NA|TRBV28
TGTGCCAGCAGGACCGGTCCAGCTAGCCATAATGAAAAACTGTTTTTT
CASRTGPASHNEKLFF
>TRBJ1-2|TRBD1|NA|TRBV5-4
TGTGCCAGCAGCTTGAAAAGCAGGGGGACAGGGGTCACTTACGGCTACACCTTC
CASSLKSRGTGVTYGYTF
>TRBJ2-7|NA|NA|TRBV4-2
TGTGCCAGCAGCGTATCAGGGGAGGGATCCCTCTACGAGCAGTACTTC
CASSVSGEGSLYEQYF
>TRBJ2-1|TRBD2|few|TRBV5-4
TGTGCCAGCAGCTTGTGGTGGGGGGGAACCTACAATGAGCAGTTCTTC
CASSLWWGGTYNEQFF
>TRBJ2-1|TRBD2|many|TRBV7-2
TGTGCCAGCAGGACTAGCAGATACAATGAGCAGTTCTTC
CASRTSRYNEQFF
>TRBJ2-2|NA|many|TRBV29-1
TGCAGCGTTGAAGGGCGGGGTAACACCGGGGAGCTGTTTTTT
CSVEGRGNTGELFF
>TRBJ2-7|TRBD1|NA|TRBV7-3
TGTGCCAGCAGCTTAGAAGGGGGCTCGACCTACGAGCAGTACTTC
CASSLEGGSTYEQYF
>TRBJ2-5|NA|few|TRBV28
TGTGCCAGCAGTCTCTTTGGGACCGAAATCCTAAAGACCCAGTACTTC
CASSLFGTEILKTQYF
>TRBJ2-7|NA|NA|TRBV29-1
TGCAGCGTCGTACAGGGAGTAAAGAGCTACGAGCAGTACTTC
CSVVQGVKSYEQYF
>TRBJ2-1|TRBD2|NA|TRBV7-9
TGTGCCAGCAGCCTAAGACTAGCGGGAGGCACCTACAATGAGCAGTTCTTC
CASSLRLAGGTYNEQFF
>TRBJ2-7|TRBD2|NA|TRBV29-1
TGCAGCGTTGAGGTTCATACTAGCGGTCCCTACGAGCAGTACTTC
CSVEVHTSGPYEQYF
>TRBJ2-7|TRBD2|NA|TRBV20-1
TGCAGTGCTAGAGATGGAGCTAGCGGGAGGGAGCAGTACTTC
CSARDGASGREQYF
>TRBJ2-1|NA|few|TRBV20-1
TGCAGTGCAGAGCCGGGAAGCTCCTACAATGAGCAGTTCTTC
CSAEPGSSYNEQFF
>TRBJ2-1|NA|few|TRBV6-2/TRBV6-3
TGTGCCAGCAGTTACGCCTACCTCGGCAATGAGCAGTTCTTC
CASSYAYLGNEQFF
>TRBJ2-4|NA|NA|TRBV6-6
TGTGCCAGCAACCCCGGCGAAAACATTCAGTACTTC
CASNPGENIQYF
>TRBJ2-1|NA|few|TRBV6-2/TRBV6-3
TGTGCCAGCAGTTCGGGACTGACAACCTACAATGAGCAGTTCTTC
CASSSGLTTYNEQFF
>TRBJ2-7|NA|few|TRBV28
TGTGCCAGCAGTGACGGGATAGCCTACGAGCAGTACTTC
CASSDGIAYEQYF
>TRBJ2-1|TRBD2|few|TRBV24-1
TGTGCCACCAGTGACCGACGGACTAGCGGGAACTACAATGAGCAGTTCTTC
CATSDRRTSGNYNEQFF